The 16 T cell receptor beta chains reported below all come from one sample, sequenced in a study of T cells in Graves' hyperthyroidism and ophthalmopathy. RNA transcripts were the template for amplifying TCR beta CDR3 regions. During a first-round RT-PCR of the TCR CDR3, the HTBI primer set was used. TCRdb re-derived calls from the multiplex PCR reads in MiXCR, one entry per CDR3 protein. The repertoire holds fewer than 450,000 distinct CDR3 sequences, with about a sixth as singletons. What was sequenced was blood. The receptor source for this set is a woman under 40 with Graves' hyperthyroidism that later progressed to Graves' ophthalmopathy.

This chain joins TRBV20-1 and TRBJ1-1, with D uncertain. This CDR3 has 16 residues. Germline V gene lookup returns CDR1 DFQATT and CDR2 SNEGSKA (reference sequence). V shed 0 bases and J shed 5 bases, with 19 bases lying between them. The chain's CDR3 is CSARDVDSLKDTEAFF. The CDR3 DNA is TGCAGTGCTAGAGATGTGGACTCCCTTAAAGATACTGAAGCTTTCTTT.

This clonotype was seen repeatedly, ten times or more. The chain is built from TRBV6-1 and TRBJ1-3, with D possibly TRBD1 on 6 matching bases. Deletions cut 6 bases from V and 4 bases from J, with 16 bases between. The CDR3 is 15 amino acids. Germline V gene data show CDR1 as MNHNS and CDR2 as SASEGT. CDR3 coding DNA: TGTGCCAGCAGCACCCCGGAGACAGGCGGAAACACCATATATTTT. Translated: CASSTPETGGNTIYF.

This clonotype was recorded many times. The V gene is TRBV4-1, the J gene TRBJ2-7, with 10 bases fitting TRBD1. The CDR3 runs 15 residues. Germline V gives CDR1 MGHRA, CDR2 YSYEKL. The J segment lost 2 bases and the V segment lost 3 bases, leaving 4 bases of the junction unmatched. The CDR3 region is CASSHTGQGPYEQYF. In DNA form, the CDR3 reads TGCGCCAGCAGCCATACGGGACAGGGGCCCTACGAGCAGTACTTC.

This clonotype was found once. V usage is TRBV6-4 and J usage is TRBJ2-2; 8 bases are a match to TRBD2. The length of the CDR3 is 15 residues. V lost 6 bases and J lost 5; bases outside the gene matches: 8. Germline V gene data show CDR1 as MRHNA and CDR2 as SNTAGT. Here the CDR3 reads CASSPRAGGTGELFF. For the CDR3, the DNA is TGTGCCAGCAGCCCAAGGGCGGGAGGAACCGGGGAGCTGTTTTTT.

The chain couples TRBV11-2 to TRBJ2-5, with D unresolved. CDR3 size: 15 residues. Trimming removed 0 bases from V and 5 bases from J, with 13 bases in between. The germline CDR1 and CDR2 sequences are SGHAT and FQNNGV. The CDR3 region is CASSLDRSIWETQYF. CDR3 sequence (DNA): TGTGCCAGCAGCTTAGACAGAAGCATCTGGGAGACCCAGTACTTC.

This clonotype has a count of ten or more. V gene TRBV6-2 or TRBV6-3 combines with J gene TRBJ2-7; D is perhaps TRBD1 (6 bases). Germline V lookup: CDR1 MNHEY, CDR2 SVGEGT. V lost 8 bases and J lost 2, with 10 bases in between. This CDR3 has 12 residues. CDR3 residues: CASGDIAYEQYF. The CDR3 coding sequence is TGTGCCAGCGGGGACATTGCCTACGAGCAGTACTTC.

The V gene is TRBV28, the J gene TRBJ1-3; possible D gene TRBD1, 6 bases. The germline CDR1 and CDR2 sequences are MDHEN and SYDVKM. The V end was cut by 5 bases, the J end by 16 bases, with 18 bases between. The length of the CDR3 is 12 residues. The CDR3 DNA follows: TGTGCCAGCAGTACCCGATACAGGGACCCTTATTTT. It specifies CASSTRYRDPYF. The full variable domain, its missing parts supplied by reference TRBV28 and TRBJ1-3, is DVKVTQSSRYLVKRTGEKVFLECVQDMDHENMFWYRQDPGLGLRLIYFSYDVKMKEKGDIPEGYSVSREKKERFSLILESASTNQTSMYLCASSTRYRDPYFGEGSWLTVV.

V and J are TRBV10-2 and TRBJ2-7, with 8 bases matching TRBD1. Germline V CDR1 and CDR2: WSHSY, SAAADI. Trimming removed 5 bases from V and 5 bases from J; junction bases left unmatched: 8. The CDR3 extends over 14 amino acids. CDR3 sequence reads: CASSLGTGSHEQYF. The CDR3 DNA follows: TGCGCCAGCAGTCTTGGGACAGGATCCCACGAGCAGTACTTC.

This clonotype was counted many times. This sequence joins TRBV5-1 and TRBJ1-1; the D gene is possibly TRBD1 (5 bases). CDR3 size: 12 residues. With 5 bases removed from V and 3 bases from J, the gap between germline ends came to 8 bases. The germline CDR1 and CDR2 sequences are SGHRS and YFSETQ. As DNA, the CDR3 is TGCGCCAGCAGGGAGGGGTACACTGAAGCTTTCTTT. It encodes CASREGYTEAFF.

This clonotype was picked up many times. The chain carries TRBV11-1 and TRBJ2-7, with D unresolved. The CDR3 runs to 15 residues. CDR1 and CDR2 from the germline V gene are SGHAT and FQDESV (reference sequence). V was shortened by 2 bases and J by 2 bases, with 13 bases between the two germline ends. The CDR3 here is CASSLMSGSAYEQYF. CDR3 sequence (DNA): TGTGCCAGCAGCTTAATGTCTGGCAGTGCCTACGAGCAGTACTTC.

A few counts support this clonotype. The chain combines TRBV6-1 with TRBJ2-4; D gene unclear. The CDR3 runs to 14 residues. The ends were cut back, 5 bases at V and 1 base at J, with 9 bases in the middle. CDR1 MNHNS and CDR2 SASEGT come from the germline V gene. The CDR3 nucleotides are TGTGCCAGCAGTCCCCACAAGGCCAAAAACATTCAGTACTTC. It translates to CASSPHKAKNIQYF.

CDR3: CAITRTSGSVYEQFF. The CDR3 DNA reads TGTGCCATCACCCGGACTAGCGGGAGTGTCTATGAGCAGTTCTTC. V usage is TRBV10-3 and J usage is TRBJ2-1; 13 nucleotides align to TRBD2. The CDR3 loop spans 15 amino acids. Losses at the gene ends were 7 bases for V and 8 bases for J; bases not matched to a gene: 8. The germline V gene has CDR1 ENHRY and CDR2 SYGVKD.

The table lists this clonotype with many counts. The chain couples TRBV11-2 to TRBJ2-7; D is ambiguous. This CDR3 is 15 amino acids long. Trimming shortened V by 5 bases and J by 3 bases, and 17 bases separated the two germline ends. Germline CDR1 SGHAT, CDR2 FQNNGV. Written as DNA, the CDR3 is TGTGCCAGCAGCCTTAACACCGGCAGAAACTACGAGCAGTACTTC. It translates to CASSLNTGRNYEQYF.

This clonotype was found a few times. The chain is built from TRBV14 and TRBJ2-7, with TRBD1 matching 8 bases. The length of the CDR3 is 19 residues. Trimming cost V 1 base and J 0 bases; bases outside gene matches: 14. Germline loops: CDR1 SGHDN, CDR2 FVKESK. CDR3 in amino acids: CASSQAPRRGLPYSYEQYF. CDR3 DNA: TGTGCCAGCAGCCAAGCTCCTCGCAGGGGGCTACCCTACTCCTACGAGCAGTACTTC.

Many counts were recorded for this clonotype. The chain combines TRBV7-6 with TRBJ2-5; D ambiguous. The CDR3 runs to 11 residues. Trimming left V 5 bases short and J 3 bases short, with 4 bases between. CDR1 and CDR2 (germline): SGHVS, FNYEAQ. CDR3 loop: CASSNEETQYF. The DNA of the CDR3 is TGTGCCAGCAGCAATGAAGAGACCCAGTACTTC.

Concerning this clonotype: An end of the junction does not agree with germline; a read error may underlie this. The chain employs TRBV20-1 and TRBJ1-1; D remains ambiguous. The germline gives CDR1 DFQATT, CDR2 SNEGSKA (reference sequence). This CDR3 has 13 residues. The CDR3 region is CSARVGLKTEAFF. CDR3 in DNA: TGCAGTGCTAGGGTGGGCTTGAAGACTGAAGCTTTCTTT.